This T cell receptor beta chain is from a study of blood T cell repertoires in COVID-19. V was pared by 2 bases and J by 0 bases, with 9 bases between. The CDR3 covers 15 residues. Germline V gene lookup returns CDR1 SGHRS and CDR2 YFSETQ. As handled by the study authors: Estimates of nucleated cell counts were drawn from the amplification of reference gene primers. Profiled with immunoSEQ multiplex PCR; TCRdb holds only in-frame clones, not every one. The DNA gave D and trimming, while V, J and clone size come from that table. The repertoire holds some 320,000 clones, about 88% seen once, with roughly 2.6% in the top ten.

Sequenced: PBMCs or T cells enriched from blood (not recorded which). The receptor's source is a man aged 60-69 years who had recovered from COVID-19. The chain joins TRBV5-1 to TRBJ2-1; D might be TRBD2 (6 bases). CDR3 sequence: CASSFRGDSYNEQFF. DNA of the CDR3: TGCGCCAGCAGCTTTCGCGGGGACTCCTACAATGAGCAGTTCTTC.